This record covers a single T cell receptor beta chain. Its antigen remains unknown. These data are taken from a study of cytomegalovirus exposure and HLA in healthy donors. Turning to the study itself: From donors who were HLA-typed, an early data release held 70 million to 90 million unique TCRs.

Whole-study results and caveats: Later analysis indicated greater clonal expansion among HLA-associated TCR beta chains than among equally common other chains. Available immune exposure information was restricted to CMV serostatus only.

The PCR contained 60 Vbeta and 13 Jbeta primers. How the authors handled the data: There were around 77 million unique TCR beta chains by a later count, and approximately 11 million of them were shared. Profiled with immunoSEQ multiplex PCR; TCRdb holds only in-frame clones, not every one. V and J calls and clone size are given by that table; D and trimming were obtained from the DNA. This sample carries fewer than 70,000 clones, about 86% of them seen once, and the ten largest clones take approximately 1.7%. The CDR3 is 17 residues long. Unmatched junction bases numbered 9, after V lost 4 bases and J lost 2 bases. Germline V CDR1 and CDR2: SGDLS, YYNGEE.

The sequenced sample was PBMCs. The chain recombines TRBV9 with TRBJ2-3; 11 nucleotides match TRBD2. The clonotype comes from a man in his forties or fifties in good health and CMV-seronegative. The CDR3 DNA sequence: TGTGCCAGCAGCCCCCGGCTAGCGGGGGGACTCACAGATACGCAGTATTTT. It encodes CASSPRLAGGLTDTQYF.